This T cell receptor beta chain was captured by sequencing in a study of Ad26.COV2.S vaccination and SARS-CoV-2 variants. Study at large: Enrolled in COV1001, the donor was in the Ad26.COV2.S trial arm, which received the vaccine. Study-level points and caveats: Breadth, reportedly substantial, characterized the spike-specific CD8+ and CD4+ T cell responses after vaccination.

Noted treatment: roughly 18 received Ad26.COV2.S at low or high dose, single or two shots; 5 received placebo; per-sample allocation not given. On day 63 after the first injection, vaccine and placebo recipients gave samples. As its vector, the vaccine had Ad26, which expressed Wuhan-strain SARS-CoV-2 spike. On this clone: Its target is not known.

TCRdb keeps only in-frame clones here, not all; method: immunoSEQ multiplex PCR. In the table there are roughly 350,000 clones, about 87% of which are singletons. Germline CDR1 and CDR2: MDHEN and SYDVKM. The CDR3 totals 12 residues. V gave up 3 bases and J gave up 2 bases, with 3 bases separating them. The chain links TRBV28 to TRBJ2-3; no reliable D call. The sample here was peripheral blood, taken in a trial of Ad26.COV2.S vaccine versus placebo. The TCR comes from a person between 18 and 65 years old who received the Ad26.COV2.S COVID-19 vaccine or a placebo. The chain's CDR3 is CASSFDTDTQYF. In nucleotides, the CDR3 is TGTGCCAGCAGTTTTGACACAGATACGCAGTATTTT.